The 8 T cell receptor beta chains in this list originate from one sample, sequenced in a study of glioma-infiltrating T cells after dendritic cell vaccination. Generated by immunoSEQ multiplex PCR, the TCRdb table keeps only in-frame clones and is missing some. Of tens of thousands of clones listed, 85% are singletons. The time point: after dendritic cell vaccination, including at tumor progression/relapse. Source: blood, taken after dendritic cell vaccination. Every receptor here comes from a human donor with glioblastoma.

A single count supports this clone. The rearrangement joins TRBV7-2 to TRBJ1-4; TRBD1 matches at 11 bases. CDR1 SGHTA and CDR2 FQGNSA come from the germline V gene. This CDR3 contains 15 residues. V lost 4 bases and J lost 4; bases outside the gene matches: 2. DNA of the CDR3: TGTGCCAGCAGCTCCGGGACAGGGGGTAATGAAAAACTGTTTTTT. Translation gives CASSSGTGGNEKLFF.

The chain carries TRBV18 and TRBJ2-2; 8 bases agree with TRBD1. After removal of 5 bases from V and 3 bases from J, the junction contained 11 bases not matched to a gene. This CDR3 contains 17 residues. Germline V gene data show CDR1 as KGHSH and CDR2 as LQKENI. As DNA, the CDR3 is TGTGCCAGCTCAACGGACAGGGTTGCTACCTACACCGGGGAGCTGTTTTTT. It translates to CASSTDRVATYTGELFF.

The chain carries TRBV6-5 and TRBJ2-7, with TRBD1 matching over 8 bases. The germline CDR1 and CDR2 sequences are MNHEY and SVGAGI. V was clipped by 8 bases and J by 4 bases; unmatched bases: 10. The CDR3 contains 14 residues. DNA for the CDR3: TGTGCCAGCCAGGTGGACAGGGTTTCGTACGAGCAGTACTTC. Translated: CASQVDRVSYEQYF.

CDR3 residues: CASSLNAPTDTQYF. CDR3 DNA: TGTGCCAGCAGCTTAAACGCGCCGACAGATACGCAGTATTTT. The genes are TRBV7-3 and TRBJ2-3; unclear D gene. V was clipped by 1 base and J by 3 bases, with 8 bases between them. CDR3 length: 14 residues. Germline lookup yields CDR1 SGHTA and CDR2 FQGTGA.

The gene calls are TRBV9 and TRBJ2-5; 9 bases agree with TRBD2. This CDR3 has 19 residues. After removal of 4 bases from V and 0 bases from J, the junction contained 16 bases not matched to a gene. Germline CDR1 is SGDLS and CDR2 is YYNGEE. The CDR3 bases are TGTGCCAGCAGCCTCCAAGACCCCCCGGCTAGCGGGAACCAAGAGACCCAGTACTTC. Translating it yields CASSLQDPPASGNQETQYF.

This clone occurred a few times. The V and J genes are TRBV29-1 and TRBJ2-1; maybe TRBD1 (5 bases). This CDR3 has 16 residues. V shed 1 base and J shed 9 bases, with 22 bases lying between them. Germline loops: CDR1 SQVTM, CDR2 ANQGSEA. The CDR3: CSVEGPWGGDRGEQFF. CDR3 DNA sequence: TGCAGCGTTGAAGGCCCTTGGGGTGGGGATAGGGGTGAGCAGTTCTTC.

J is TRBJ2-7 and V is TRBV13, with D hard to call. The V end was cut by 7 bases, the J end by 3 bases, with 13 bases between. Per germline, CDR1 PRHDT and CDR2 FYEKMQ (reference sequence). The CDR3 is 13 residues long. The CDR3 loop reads CASNRRTDYEQYF. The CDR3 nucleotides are TGTGCCAGCAACCGGCGTACAGACTACGAGCAGTACTTC.

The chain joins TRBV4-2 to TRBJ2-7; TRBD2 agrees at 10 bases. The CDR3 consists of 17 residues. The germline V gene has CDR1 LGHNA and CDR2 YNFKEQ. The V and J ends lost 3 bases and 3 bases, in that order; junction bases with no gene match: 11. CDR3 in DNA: TGTGCCAGCAGCCAGGCGAATAGCGGGGGGCGTATCTACGAGCAGTACTTC. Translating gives CASSQANSGGRIYEQYF.